A single sample gave rise to the 23 T cell receptor beta chains below, sequenced in a study of blood T cell repertoires in COVID-19. The repertoire was sequenced with immunoSEQ multiplex PCR; TCRdb's copy has only in-frame clones and lacks some. The sample lists fewer than 200,000 clones, approximately 83% occurring once. The specimen was peripheral blood. The receptor set was obtained from a human donor in a cohort sampled during active COVID-19.

The chain joins TRBV28 to TRBJ2-7; D may be TRBD2 (5 bases). CDR1 and CDR2 from the germline V gene are MDHEN and SYDVKM. Trimming pared 8 bases from V and 2 bases from J, leaving 13 bases between. The CDR3 is 13 residues long. The CDR3 loop reads CASGREPPYEQYF. DNA for the CDR3: TGTGCCAGCGGAAGGGAGCCCCCCTACGAGCAGTACTTC. Full variable domain (remainder filled in from reference TRBV28 and TRBJ2-7): DVKVTQSSRYLVKRTGEKVFLECVQDMDHENMFWYRQDPGLGLRLIYFSYDVKMKEKGDIPEGYSVSREKKERFSLILESASTNQTSMYLCASGREPPYEQYFGPGTRLTVT.

The CDR3 loop is CASSIARTSGQETQYF. CDR3 DNA: TGTGCCAGTAGTATAGCTCGGACTAGCGGACAAGAGACCCAGTACTTC. The rearrangement uses TRBV19 and TRBJ2-5; 10 bases are shared with TRBD2. The V gene end was trimmed by 1 base and the J gene end by 2 bases; junction bases not matched to a gene: 4. This CDR3 has 16 residues. Germline assignment: CDR1 LNHDA and CDR2 SQIVND (reference sequence). The full variable domain, rest sourced from reference TRBV19 and TRBJ2-5, is DGGITQSPKYLFRKEGQNVTLSCEQNLNHDAMYWYRQDPGQGLRLIYYSQIVNDFQKGDIAEGYSVSREKKESFPLTVTSAQKNPTAFYLCASSIARTSGQETQYFGPGTRLLVL.

The J gene is TRBJ2-7, the V gene TRBV4-1; 13 bases are a match to TRBD2. V lost 4 bases and J lost 2; bases outside the gene matches: 2. Germline V gene data show CDR1 as MGHRA and CDR2 as YSYEKL. The CDR3 covers 15 residues. This CDR3 is CASSRGLAGAYEQYF. In nucleotides, the CDR3 is TGCGCCAGCAGCCGAGGACTAGCGGGGGCCTACGAGCAGTACTTC.

The genes are TRBV3-1 (or the pseudogene TRBV3-2) and TRBJ2-2; D gene uncertain. Trimming removed 2 bases at V and 2 bases at J, with 12 bases between. Germline lookup yields CDR1 LGHDT and CDR2 YNNKEL (reference sequence). The CDR3 runs to 16 residues. The CDR3 nucleotides read TGTGCCAGCAGCCAATTGACCGGGTCCAACACCGGGGAGCTGTTTTTT. As protein: CASSQLTGSNTGELFF.

This clone appeared a single time. This chain connects TRBV18 to TRBJ1-6, with a tentative D call TRBD1 (5 bases). The germline V gene has CDR1 KGHSH and CDR2 LQKENI. Trimming removed 2 bases at V and 9 bases at J, with 14 bases between. The CDR3 consists of 15 residues. The CDR3 nucleotides read TGTGCCAGCTCACCAAGGACAAGGCGCGGTTCACCCCTCCACTTT. It is translated as CASSPRTRRGSPLHF.

This chain links TRBV7-2 with TRBJ1-1; D gene unclear. Trimming left V 5 bases short and J 5 bases short, with 12 bases between. The CDR3 has 13 amino acids. Germline CDR1 and CDR2: SGHTA and FQGNSA. The CDR3, as DNA: TGTGCCAGCAGCGCCGATATGAGGACTGAAGCTTTCTTT. It yields the protein CASSADMRTEAFF.

The J gene is TRBJ2-7, the V gene TRBV9, with TRBD2 identical over 10 bases. The germline gives CDR1 SGDLS, CDR2 YYNGEE. The junction had 8 bases not matched to a gene; V was cut back by 3 bases and J by 2 bases. The CDR3 is 16 amino acids. CDR3 DNA sequence: TGTGCCAGCAGCGCTCAGCGGGAGGGCCGAACCTACGAGCAGTACTTC. This gives the protein CASSAQREGRTYEQYF.

The chain carries TRBV4-2 and TRBJ1-5; TRBD1 matches 10 bases. The CDR3 sequence is 15 residues long. The V and J ends lost 0 bases and 7 bases, in that order; junction bases with no gene match: 3. The germline V gene has CDR1 LGHNA and CDR2 YNFKEQ. This CDR3 reads CASSQDGTGAQPQHF. CDR3 DNA: TGTGCCAGCAGCCAAGATGGGACAGGGGCCCAGCCCCAGCATTTT.

The CDR3 region has the DNA TGTGCCATCAGTGAGTCGGGTAGCGGGAGGGCCCTCGCAGCCTACAATGAGCAGTTCTTC. Its translation is CAISESGSGRALAAYNEQFF. The chain links TRBV10-3 to TRBJ2-1; 11 bases agree with TRBD2. The CDR3 is 20 amino acids. The germline V gene has CDR1 ENHRY and CDR2 SYGVKD. With V trimmed by 0 bases and J by 2 bases, 12 bases remained unmatched.

This clone was picked up a small number of times. J is TRBJ2-7 and V is TRBV7-2; D remains ambiguous. This CDR3 is built from 15 residues. Germline V gives CDR1 SGHTA, CDR2 FQGNSA. With 0 bases removed from V and 3 bases from J, the gap between germline ends came to 12 bases. The CDR3, as DNA: TGTGCCAGCAGCTTAGCCCTAGGCGGTAACTACGAGCAGTACTTC. Translation gives CASSLALGGNYEQYF.

This clone was seen a single time. The chain links TRBV19 to TRBJ1-5, with 7 bases matching TRBD1. The germline V gene has CDR1 LNHDA and CDR2 SQIVND (reference sequence). The CDR3 contains 16 residues. J was trimmed by 1 base and V by 7 bases; bases with no gene match: 10. Here the CDR3 DNA reads TGTGCCAGTAAACTTTCTGGAGGGGGCAGCAATCAGCCCCAGCATTTT. It translates to CASKLSGGGSNQPQHF.

This clone was observed once. The chain combines TRBV13 with TRBJ1-1, with D possibly being TRBD1 (5 bases). The V end was cut by 3 bases, the J end by 2 bases, with 10 bases between. The V gene's germline CDR1 is PRHDT and CDR2 FYEKMQ (reference sequence). This CDR3 comprises 14 residues. CDR3 sequence: CASSFGGGNTEAFF. The DNA of the CDR3 is TGTGCCAGCAGCTTTGGGGGAGGTAACACTGAAGCTTTCTTT.

V usage is TRBV11-2 and J usage is TRBJ2-3; TRBD1 is a possible D gene (6 bases). CDR3 length equals 15 residues. The V gene's germline CDR1 is SGHAT and CDR2 FQNNGV. V was clipped by 5 bases and J by 5 bases, with 17 bases between them. CDR3: CASSPNRAGIDTQYF. The CDR3 nucleotides are TGTGCCAGCAGCCCGAACAGGGCCGGAATAGATACGCAGTATTTT.

The chain has TRBV7-2 and TRBJ2-5; D is ambiguous. The CDR3 is 14 residues long. Germline CDR1 and CDR2: SGHTA and FQGNSA. With 3 bases removed from V and 2 bases from J, the gap between germline ends came to 10 bases. DNA of the CDR3: TGTGCCAGCAGCTTTCCGGGTATTCAAGAGACCCAGTACTTC. This gives the protein CASSFPGIQETQYF.

The CDR3 reads CASSPQAPAEKLFF. CDR3 bases: TGTGCCAGCAGCCCTCAAGCGCCTGCGGAAAAACTGTTTTTT. V usage is TRBV28 and J usage is TRBJ1-4; D call uncertain. This CDR3 is built from 14 residues. V lost 6 bases to trimming and J lost 8 bases, with 16 bases between them. The germline V gene encodes CDR1 MDHEN and CDR2 SYDVKM.

The chain is built from TRBV5-1 and TRBJ2-7; D is perhaps TRBD2 (6 bases). Deletions cut 3 bases from V and 4 bases from J, with 14 bases between. Germline loops: CDR1 SGHRS, CDR2 YFSETQ. CDR3 size: 14 residues. The CDR3, as DNA: TGCGCCAGCAGCTCCTGGACGGGGGAGTACGAGCAGTACTTC. Protein sequence: CASSSWTGEYEQYF. Based on the CDR3 plus reference TRBV5-1 and TRBJ2-7, the full variable domain is KAGVTQTPRYLIKTRGQQVTLSCSPISGHRSVSWYQQTPGQGLQFLFEYFSETQRNKGNFPGRFSGRQFSNSRSEMNVSTLELGDSALYLCASSSWTGEYEQYFGPGTRLTVT.

The rearrangement links TRBV5-4 to TRBJ1-3, with D maybe TRBD1 (5 bases). The germline gives CDR1 SGHNT, CDR2 YYREEE (reference sequence). The V gene lost 6 bases and the J gene lost 0 bases, with 10 bases spanning the gap. The CDR3 loop spans 14 amino acids. The CDR3 DNA is TGTGCCAGCACCGGACAAAGCTCTGGAAACACCATATATTTT. Translation: CASTGQSSGNTIYF.

Only one count was recorded for this clone. V is TRBV27 and J is TRBJ1-6; 9 bases map to TRBD1. CDR1 and CDR2 from the germline V gene are MNHEY and SMNVEV (reference sequence). CDR3 length: 16 amino acids. V trimming: 5 bases; J trimming: 6 bases; junction bases outside the gene matches: 8. CDR3 sequence (DNA): TGTGCCAGCAGTGAACTACAGGGGGCAGGTAATTCACCCCTCCACTTT. Translation: CASSELQGAGNSPLHF.

The chain recombines TRBV5-8 with TRBJ2-6; perhaps TRBD2 as D (5 bases). Germline lookup yields CDR1 SGHTS and CDR2 YDEGEE. This CDR3 has 18 residues. Between the trimmed V and J ends, which lost 2 bases and 3 bases, there was a span of 18 bases. In DNA, the CDR3 is TGTGCCAGCAGCTTTTATGCGGCTCTACGGGATGGGGCCAACGTCCTGACTTTC. The encoded protein is CASSFYAALRDGANVLTF.

The V and J genes are TRBV24-1 and TRBJ1-5, with a possible D match to TRBD1 (6 bases). Germline lookup yields CDR1 KGHDR and CDR2 SFDVKD. The CDR3 has 16 residues. V was shortened by 4 bases and J by 0 bases, with 12 bases between the two germline ends. In DNA form, the CDR3 reads TGTGCCACCAGTGAAGCCGGGACATCTAGCAATCAGCCCCAGCATTTT. It is translated as CATSEAGTSSNQPQHF.

The J gene is TRBJ2-7, the V gene TRBV6-2 or TRBV6-3; D remains unclear. Between the trimmed V and J ends, which lost 4 bases and 0 bases, there was a span of 10 bases. CDR3 length: 14 residues. Germline CDR1 is MNHEY and CDR2 is SVGEGT. The CDR3 loop reads CASSSQVSSYEQYF. DNA of the CDR3: TGTGCCAGCAGTTCGCAGGTTAGCTCCTACGAGCAGTACTTC.

The V gene is TRBV5-4, the J gene TRBJ2-1; D is perhaps TRBD2 (6 bases). Germline loops: CDR1 SGHNT, CDR2 YYREEE (reference sequence). V was shortened by 3 bases and J by 4 bases, with 17 bases between the two germline ends. The CDR3 consists of 16 residues. CDR3 sequence: CASSSTRDWEYNEQFF. The CDR3, as DNA: TGTGCCAGCAGCTCGACCCGGGACTGGGAATACAATGAGCAGTTCTTC.

The gene calls are TRBV11-2 and TRBJ2-1; D gene uncertain. The germline V and J ends were trimmed by 3 bases and 7 bases, with 4 bases remaining between them. Per the germline V gene, CDR1 is SGHAT and CDR2 is FQNNGV. This CDR3 spans 11 amino acids. CDR3 loop: CASSLSNEQFF. DNA for the CDR3: TGTGCCAGCAGCTTGTCGAATGAGCAGTTCTTC.